The present TCR beta chain was sequenced within a study of shared clonotypes between healthy human individuals. Overall study results and limits: The study sampled only blood, and tissue repertoires likely differ.

Note on this clone: What it binds is not known.

Each PCR replicate from the sorted subsets contained 150 to 250 ng DNA, which is about 30,000 T cell genomes. Sequencing used immunoSEQ multiplex PCR; TCRdb keeps in-frame clones, though not all of them. The repertoire consists of about 1.5 million clones, with 95% to 99% occurring once and the leading ten covering about 0.45%. Germline V lookup: CDR1 SGHTA, CDR2 FQGNSA. The CDR3 sequence is 14 residues long. The V and J ends lost 0 bases and 7 bases respectively, with 11 bases between them. CD4+ cells yielded CD45RA+ naive and CD45RA-negative memory subsets. The receptor was derived from a man aged 25-45 years in good health. This chain links TRBV7-2 with TRBJ2-3; D might be TRBD1 or TRBD2, each matching 5 bases. The sequenced sample consisted of naive CD4+ T cells sorted from blood. The subset: CD45RA+ positively selected. The CDR3 region is CASSLAPGPYTQYF. CDR3 nucleotides: TGTGCCAGCAGCTTAGCGCCGGGGCCGTATACGCAGTATTTT.